Listed below are T cell receptor beta chains from one sample, sequenced in a study of a mutant IDH1 vaccine in newly diagnosed glioma. Some clones are missing from TCRdb's copy, which holds only in-frame ones; the method was immunoSEQ multiplex PCR. In the table there are approximately 28,000 clones, roughly 85% of which are singletons. The antigens for these receptors are not known. The source material was PBMCs, sampled from a glioma patient whose treatment included an IDH1 peptide vaccine. Source of these receptors: a young man with glioma. The CDR3 runs from the conserved cysteine through the conserved F or W. D genes are given only for firm matches. Clone size is given for some rows only: seen once, a few or many times, or a class if the clone is expanded.

size | J | V | D | CDR3 | DNA
. | TRBJ2-7 | TRBV2 | TRBD1 | CASGDRNSYEQYF | TGTGCCAGCGGGGACAGAAACTCCTACGAGCAGTACTTC
. | TRBJ2-1 | TRBV5-1 | TRBD1 | CASSLGLGDRGYNEQFF | TGCGCCAGCAGCTTGGGTTTAGGGGACAGGGGCTACAATGAGCAGTTCTTC
. | TRBJ2-7 | TRBV4-1 | . | CASSQAREYEQYF | TGCGCCAGCAGCCAAGCGCGGGAATACGAGCAGTACTTC
. | TRBJ2-1 | TRBV18 | TRBD2 | CASSPVASGGAYNEQFF | TGTGCCAGCTCACCGGTCGCTAGCGGGGGTGCCTACAATGAGCAGTTCTTC
. | TRBJ2-7 | TRBV5-4 | TRBD1 | CASSVLRTGKNEQYF | TGTGCCAGCAGCGTTCTACGGACAGGGAAAAACGAGCAGTACTTC
. | TRBJ1-3 | TRBV11-2 | . | CASSLDSRSSGNTIYF | TGTGCCAGCAGTTTGGACAGCCGGAGCTCTGGAAACACCATATATTTT
. | TRBJ1-5 | TRBV28 | . | CASSPQLPIQPQHF | TGTGCCAGCAGTCCCCAATTACCCATCCAGCCCCAGCATTTT
. | TRBJ2-6 | TRBV5-4 | . | CASSPGTGSGANVLTF | TGTGCCAGCAGCCCCGGTACAGGCTCTGGGGCCAACGTCCTGACTTTC
. | TRBJ2-2 | TRBV6-1 | TRBD2 | CASSGREGEFTGELFF | TGTGCCAGCAGTGGGCGGGAGGGGGAGTTCACCGGGGAGCTGTTTTTT
. | TRBJ1-1 | TRBV15 | . | CATSRVAEMNTEAFF | TGTGCCACCAGCAGAGTGGCGGAGATGAACACTGAAGCTTTCTTT
. | TRBJ1-2 | TRBV19 | TRBD1 | CATTGGQGGSYGYTF | TGTGCCACCACCGGGGGACAGGGGGGATCCTATGGCTACACCTTC
. | TRBJ1-4 | TRBV5-4 | TRBD1 | CASSPGGAGEKLFF | TGTGCCAGCAGCCCAGGGGGCGCGGGTGAAAAACTGTTTTTT
. | TRBJ2-7 | TRBV6-5 | . | CASSYSWDYEQYF | TGTGCCAGCAGTTACTCTTGGGACTACGAGCAGTACTTC
once | TRBJ2-7 | TRBV29-1 | TRBD2 | CSVSDLSGIFQYF | TGCAGCGTCTCAGATCTTAGCGGGATTTTTCAGTACTTC
few | TRBJ1-6 | TRBV7-9 | TRBD1 | CASSYDRGSPLHF | TGTGCCAGCAGCTACGACAGGGGCTCACCCCTCCACTTT
. | TRBJ2-5 | TRBV18 | . | CASSPTRGETQYF | TGTGCCAGCTCACCCACCAGAGGAGAGACCCAGTACTTC
. | TRBJ1-5 | TRBV7-2 | TRBD1 | CASSLSGGQPQHF | TGTGCCAGCAGCTTATCAGGGGGCCAGCCCCAGCATTTT
. | TRBJ1-4 | TRBV5-1 | TRBD1 | CASSLRTGDEKLFF | TGCGCCAGCAGCTTGCGGACAGGGGATGAAAAACTGTTTTTT
. | TRBJ2-7 | TRBV4-1 | . | CASSQVLGPSYEQYF | TGCGCCAGCAGCCAAGTACTAGGGCCCTCCTACGAGCAGTACTTC
. | TRBJ2-1 | TRBV10-2 | TRBD2 | CASTRPAGGPNNEQFF | TGCGCCAGCACCCGTCCCGCGGGAGGGCCCAACAATGAGCAGTTCTTC
. | TRBJ2-5 | TRBV27 | . | CASSLLGDETQYF | TGTGCCAGCAGTTTATTAGGGGACGAGACCCAGTACTTC
. | TRBJ1-1 | TRBV25-1 | . | CASSETGSTEAFF | TGTGCCAGCAGTGAAACAGGTTCCACTGAAGCTTTCTTT
. | TRBJ2-5 | TRBV19 | . | CASSPRQDSQETQYF | TGTGCCAGTAGTCCCCGCCAGGACAGCCAAGAGACCCAGTACTTC
. | TRBJ1-3 | TRBV30 | . | CAWSVSSRNTIYF | TGTGCCTGGAGTGTCAGCAGCAGAAACACCATATATTTT
. | TRBJ1-1 | TRBV5-6 | TRBD1 | CASSLWGDRGYTEAFF | TGTGCCAGCAGCTTGTGGGGGGACAGGGGGTATACTGAAGCTTTCTTT
. | TRBJ2-5 | TRBV6-5 | . | CASRPTDTEETQYF | TGTGCCAGCAGACCAACTGACACCGAAGAGACCCAGTACTTC
. | TRBJ2-3 | TRBV2 | . | CASGQGGYRDPGRDTQYF | TGTGCCAGCGGACAGGGAGGGTACCGGGACCCAGGTAGAGATACGCAGTATTTT
. | TRBJ2-7 | TRBV29-1 | . | CSGLTKGEQYF | TGCAGCGGCCTTACCAAGGGCGAGCAGTACTTC
. | TRBJ1-2 | TRBV6-5 | TRBD1 | CASKDMRGPYGYTF | TGTGCCAGCAAGGATATGAGGGGGCCTTATGGCTACACCTTC
once | TRBJ1-1 | TRBV5-1 | . | CASSSVGPLNTEAFF | TGCGCCAGCAGCTCGGTTGGGCCCCTGAACACTGAAGCTTTCTTT
. | TRBJ1-5 | TRBV6-5 | . | CASSFSSLNQPQHF | TGTGCCAGCAGTTTTTCCTCATTAAATCAGCCCCAGCATTTT
. | TRBJ1-1 | TRBV19 | . | CASSIARNTEAFF | TGTGCCAGTAGTATAGCCAGGAACACTGAAGCTTTCTTT
few | TRBJ1-1 | TRBV9 | . | CASSGGVTTEAFF | TGTGCCAGCAGTGGCGGGGTGACCACTGAAGCTTTCTTT
. | TRBJ2-6 | TRBV6-5 | . | CASSYSGYGANVLTF | TGTGCCAGCAGTTACTCTGGGTATGGGGCCAACGTCCTGACTTTC
once | TRBJ1-6 | TRBV19 | . | CASSAQGRAYNSPLHF | TGTGCCAGTAGTGCCCAAGGACGGGCCTATAATTCACCCCTCCACTTT
. | TRBJ2-7 | TRBV7-2 | . | CASSLGRGYEQYF | TGTGCCAGCAGCTTAGGAAGGGGCTACGAGCAGTACTTC
. | TRBJ1-5 | TRBV2 | TRBD1 | CASRVRQGDQPQHF | TGTGCCAGCCGGGTCCGACAGGGGGATCAGCCCCAGCATTTT
. | TRBJ1-1 | TRBV19 | TRBD1 | CASSAPGTGDTEAFF | TGTGCCAGTAGTGCCCCCGGGACAGGGGACACTGAAGCTTTCTTT
. | TRBJ1-2 | TRBV30 | . | CAWSVRSIANYGGYTF | TGTGCCTGGAGTGTAAGATCGATAGCGAACTATGGGGGCTACACCTTC
. | TRBJ2-7 | TRBV10-1 | . | CASNLSLAESSYEQYF | TGCGCCAGCAACCTAAGTCTAGCAGAAAGCTCCTACGAGCAGTACTTC
. | TRBJ2-1 | TRBV4-3 | . | CASSQVGLGNEQFF | TGCGCCAGCAGCCAAGTAGGGTTAGGCAATGAGCAGTTCTTC
. | TRBJ2-3 | TRBV19 | TRBD1 | CASSTGQGSTDTQYF | TGTGCCAGTAGTACGGGACAGGGGAGCACAGATACGCAGTATTTT
. | TRBJ1-1 | TRBV13 | . | CASSSPSLNTEAFF | TGTGCCAGCAGCTCCCCCAGCCTTAACACTGAAGCTTTCTTT
. | TRBJ2-1 | TRBV29-1 | . | CSVEPRRVAYNEQFF | TGCAGCGTTGAACCCCGCAGGGTTGCCTACAATGAGCAGTTCTTC
. | TRBJ2-7 | TRBV10-2 | TRBD2 | CASSDPGLAGVVYEQYF | TGCGCCAGCAGTGATCCGGGACTAGCGGGAGTAGTTTACGAGCAGTACTTC
. | TRBJ2-7 | TRBV5-4 | TRBD1 | CASRARDRGFHEQYF | TGTGCCAGCAGGGCCCGGGACAGGGGTTTCCACGAGCAGTACTTC
. | TRBJ2-3 | TRBV2 | . | CASNPVDTQYF | TGTGCCAGCAACCCGGTGGATACGCAGTATTTT
once | TRBJ1-4 | TRBV2 | TRBD1 | CASSDRQGSEKLFF | TGTGCCAGCAGTGACCGACAGGGGAGTGAAAAACTGTTTTTT
. | TRBJ1-6 | TRBV2 | . | CASSEGEGPMSLHF | TGTGCCAGCAGTGAAGGGGAGGGTCCTATGTCCCTCCACTTT
. | TRBJ1-2 | TRBV9 | . | CASSVAALGTGNYGYTF | TGTGCCAGCAGCGTAGCTGCTTTGGGGACGGGGAACTATGGCTACACCTTC
. | TRBJ2-7 | TRBV5-6 | . | CASSLNPEAYEQYF | TGTGCCAGCAGCCTAAATCCCGAAGCCTACGAGCAGTACTTC
few | TRBJ2-5 | TRBV30 | . | CAWSVPHGHIQETQYF | TGTGCCTGGAGTGTCCCCCATGGACACATACAAGAGACCCAGTACTTC